This T cell receptor beta chain was sequenced for a study of cytomegalovirus exposure and HLA in healthy donors listed by TCRdb under 2017. Context from the whole study: According to an earlier analysis of 550 to 700 of the donors, about 179 million T cells yielded roughly 100 million unique TCR beta sequences and around 280 Gb of sequence data. Roughly 300 gigabases of sequencing data and 78 million or so unique TCR sequences were included in an early release covering about 600 HLA-typed donors. The genetic ancestry cluster associated with self-reported Caucasian donors included about 84% of the approximately 430 genotyped donors. The study aimed to test whether signatures of past pathogen exposure could be identified by cataloging public T cell receptors. The study profiled the T cell repertoires of hundreds of subjects by immunosequencing and related them to cytomegalovirus serostatus. A separate validation cohort of approximately 130 different subjects was used in addition to the roughly 620-subject first cohort. The study combined high-throughput TCR immunosequencing, statistical association of individual TCRs with disease status, and machine learning to predict cytomegalovirus infection status. A later analysis re-analyzed previously published TCR beta repertoires from 550 to 700 donors and added high-resolution HLA genotyping to study TCR occurrence patterns. The later analysis used no new phenotypic data to find candidate immune exposures, relying instead on TCR beta sequences and their occurrence across donors. In an earlier analysis of 587 of the donors, high-throughput TCR beta sequencing was used to judge whether each TCR beta V gene segment behaved as functional or pseudogenic. Donor age, sex, ethnicity and CMV serostatus were compiled alongside the repertoire data. In a later genetic analysis, genome-wide SNP genotypes for about 65% of the roughly 670 donors were used, and that subset was treated as a discovery cohort. Every repertoire in the discovery cohort had been generated on one and the same sequencing platform. HLA typing covered class I and class II loci at four-digit resolution. The number of typed donors differed by locus: about 620-630 for A, B, C, DRB1 and DQB1; some 500 for DQA1; 606 for DPA1; and 450 to 480 for DPB1. Roughly 5 DR-DQ haplotypes were treated as single units for association and clustering because of strong linkage in the cohort. On average, around 240,000 unique TCR beta nucleotide sequences were sequenced per donor among 300 to 500 genotyped donors of the cohort, with 15% to 20% of those sequences being non-productive. Points the paper makes about the study in general: An earlier analysis of some 560 of the donors showed that most TCR beta V segments appeared in productive rearrangements either about 90% or about 30% of the time, which broadly matched IMGT annotations. Compared with the roughly 670-donor mean, donors in an Asian-associated ancestry cluster had fewer N-insertions in productive TCRs, according to a later genetic analysis. Three of the identified cytomegalovirus-associated TCR beta chains were confirmed in vitro to be specific for cytomegalovirus antigens. Compared with equally common non-associated chains, HLA-associated TCR beta chains in a later analysis were more clonally expanded and had lower generation probabilities. A group of highly shared sequence variants was considered likely to be a technical artifact of the sequencing pipeline. HLA typing was unavailable for some donors at each locus, so association tests used only the typed subset. Because the 87-base-pair reads could not distinguish some IMGT-functional V segments, including TRBV6-2 and TRBV6-3, those segments were excluded. In a later analysis, most CMV-associated TCR beta chains were found to appear HLA-restricted, with HLA associations seemingly driven largely by CMV exposure. At a false discovery rate of 0.05, a later analysis linked 16,000 or so TCR beta sequences to specific HLA alleles. Linkage disequilibrium might explain the correlated functional status among segregating V segments, but an unknown experimental factor could not be ruled out. The classifier was reported to diagnose cytomegalovirus status with high specificity and sensitivity in both the original and validation cohorts. The authors suggested that the approach could potentially be generalized to other disease states and immunological phenotypes. According to a later analysis, parvovirus B19, influenza, CMV and Epstein-Barr virus appeared linked to several top co-occurrence clusters. A later genetic analysis associated a missense DCLRE1C variant with V-gene and J-gene trimming of TCR beta chains, and an independent cohort replicated the association. A later analysis found that TCR association rates varied across HLA loci, with DRB1 alleles showing the most associated TCRs and HLA-C alleles the fewest. Across donors, most TCR sequences were observed very rarely, whereas some public TCRs were present in many individuals. For the cohort, immune exposure information was limited to CMV serostatus. Sequencing depth was assumed to be roughly uniform across donors in the presence/absence analyses, though that assumption may not hold. A total of around 150 TCR beta chains were listed by the study as associated with cytomegalovirus. This cohort had only TCR beta chains sequenced, and the lack of alpha or paired-chain data limited which features could be detected. Strong co-occurrence of HLA alleles, especially DR and DQ, made assigning TCR associations to individual alleles difficult. A further reported finding was that TCR beta sequences accurately predicted the HLA-A and HLA-B alleles for most subjects in the first cohort. Because counts were too low, some 17 rarely observed V segments, including chromosome 9 orphons, were excluded from the earlier analysis of 587 of the donors.

CDR1 and CDR2, looked up from the germline V gene, are SGHVS and FNYEAQ. Trimming costs V 5 bases and J 6 bases, and their ends lie 9 bases apart. The CDR3, from cysteine to phenylalanine, totals 12 residues. Just the 36-base CDR3 DNA is kept, in frame starting at base 1. About this clone: There is no known antigen for this receptor.

Library preparation was by the immunoSEQ multiplex PCR assay. For the multiplex PCR, a mixture combining 60 forward primers for TCR Vbeta segments and 13 reverse primers for TCR Jbeta segments was used. The CDR3 region of rearranged TCR beta genes was amplified from genomic DNA by a multiplex PCR assay. Amplified TCR beta libraries were sequenced as 87-base-pair reads on the Illumina HiSeq System. Processing in the source paper ran as follows. A later analysis tallied roughly 78 million unique TCR beta chains across the 610 or so repertoires, and approximately 12 million of those chains were shared by two or more donors. To remove PCR and sequencing errors, raw reads were error-corrected and collapsed into unique sequences using a nearest-neighbor algorithm that merged closely related sequences. Alignment of CDR3 sequences to IMGT reference sequences was used to assign V, D and J gene segments. For a sequence to be retained, a match of at least six nucleotides to both a V gene segment and a J gene segment was required. A rearrangement counted as productive if the CDR3 had no stop codons and remained in frame with V and J, and every other rearrangement counted as non-productive. CDR3 was defined according to IMGT convention as the region running from the second conserved V-encoded cysteine to the conserved J-encoded phenylalanine. The earlier analysis of 550 to 650 of the donors excluded any sequence lacking an unambiguous match to a single V gene segment. In an earlier analysis of 450 to 750 of the donors, a V segment was called functional when productive rearrangements were above 56.7%, and segregating when the standard deviation between donors exceeded 5%. A statistical classification framework was developed to diagnose cytomegalovirus status using the catalog of TCR beta chain sequences. In a later analysis, TCR nucleotide sequences were compared against IMGT/GENE-DB human TR gene sequences so that V and J genes could be assigned. In a later analysis, CDR3 sequences and most-parsimonious VDJ recombination scenarios were assigned using the TCRdist pipeline. In a later analysis, each TCR beta chain was defined by its CDR3 amino acid sequence together with its V-gene family, and reads lacking a unique V-gene family were excluded. A later analysis removed 592 highly shared, low-generation-probability nucleotide sequences to deal with suspected cross-contamination and a sequencing artifact. For each public chain, a later analysis derived a clonal expansion index from normalized ranks of inferred template counts within each repertoire. In a later analysis, generation probabilities were computed with a VDJ recombination model fitted to out-of-frame rearrangements, and the resulting probabilities were checked against IGoR. In a later analysis, hypergeometric tests were used to score TCR-TCR, TCR-HLA and TCR-CMV co-occurrence, with a repertoire-size bias correction applied to TCR pairs. In a later analysis, false discovery rates were estimated by permuting HLA or CMV assignments 20 times. A later analysis grouped co-occurring TCRs with DBSCAN, adding TCRdist sequence similarity when clustering within HLA-allele-positive subsets. For co-occurrence clustering, repertoires with fewer than 30,000 or more than 120,000 public chains were excluded, along with 4 to 6 repertoires with anomalous nucleotide sharing. This immuneACCESS table, as held by TCRdb, lists in-frame sequences with V and J called but not all clones. Of the missing ones, under half trace to an unresolved V gene in checked studies; the others have no known cause. V and J calls and clone size are as listed in that table; D and trimming were resolved from the DNA. This sample's table carries approximately 170,000 clones. The ten most abundant clones make up about 0.79% of the sample.

In total, approximately 700 healthy bone marrow donors made up the cohort. Cohort members were all nominally healthy when sampled, although unrecorded immune exposures were likely present. The donor was CMV seropositive and was included in the group of 250 to 350 seropositive cohort members. Each donor provided a peripheral blood sample, and peripheral blood mononuclear cells were used for TCR beta sequencing. Genomic DNA was extracted from the blood cell samples with the Qiagen DNeasy Blood Extraction Kit. This sequence uses TRBV7-6 and TRBJ2-3; possibly the D gene is TRBD2, per 6 matching bases. The sample taken for sequencing was PBMCs. The source is a woman younger than 35 in good health and CMV-seropositive. The nucleotide sequence reads TGTGCCAGCAGCACACGGGGGGATACGCAGTATTTT. Translated, it reads CASSTRGDTQYF.